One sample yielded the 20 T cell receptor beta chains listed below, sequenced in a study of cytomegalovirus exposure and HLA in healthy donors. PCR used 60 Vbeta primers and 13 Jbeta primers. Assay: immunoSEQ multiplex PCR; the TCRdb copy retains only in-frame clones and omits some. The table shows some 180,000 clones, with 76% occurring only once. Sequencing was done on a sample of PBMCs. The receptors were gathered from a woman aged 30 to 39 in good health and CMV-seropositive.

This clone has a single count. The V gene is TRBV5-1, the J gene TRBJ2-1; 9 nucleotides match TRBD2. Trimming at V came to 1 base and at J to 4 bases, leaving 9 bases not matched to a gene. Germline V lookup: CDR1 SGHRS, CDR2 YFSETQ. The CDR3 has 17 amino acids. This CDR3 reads CASSLRLSGGLYNEQFF. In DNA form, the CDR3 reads TGCGCCAGCAGCTTGCGGCTTAGCGGGGGACTTTACAATGAGCAGTTCTTC.

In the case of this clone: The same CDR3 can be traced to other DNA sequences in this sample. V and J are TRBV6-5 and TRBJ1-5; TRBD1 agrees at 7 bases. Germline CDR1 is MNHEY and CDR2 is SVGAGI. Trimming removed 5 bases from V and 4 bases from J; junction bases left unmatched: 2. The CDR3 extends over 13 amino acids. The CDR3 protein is CASSLRGNQPQHF. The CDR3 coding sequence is TGTGCCAGCAGTCTCAGGGGGAATCAGCCCCAGCATTTT.

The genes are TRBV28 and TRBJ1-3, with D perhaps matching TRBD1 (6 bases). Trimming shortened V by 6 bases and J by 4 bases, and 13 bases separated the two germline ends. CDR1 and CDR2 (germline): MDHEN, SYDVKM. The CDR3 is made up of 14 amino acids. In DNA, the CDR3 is TGTGCCAGCAGAGTGGGGGGGCTCGGAAACACCATATATTTT. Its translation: CASRVGGLGNTIYF.

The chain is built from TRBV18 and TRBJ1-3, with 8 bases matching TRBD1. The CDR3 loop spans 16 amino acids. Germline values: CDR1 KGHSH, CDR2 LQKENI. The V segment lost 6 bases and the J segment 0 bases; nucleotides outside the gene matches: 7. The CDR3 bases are TGTGCCAGCTCGCCAGGGGGCCTAGGCTCTGGAAACACCATATATTTT. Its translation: CASSPGGLGSGNTIYF.

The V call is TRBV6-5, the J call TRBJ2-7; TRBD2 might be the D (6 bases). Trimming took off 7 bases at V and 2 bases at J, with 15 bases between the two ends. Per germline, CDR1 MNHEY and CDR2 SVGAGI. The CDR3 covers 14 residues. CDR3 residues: CASTPGLETYEQYF. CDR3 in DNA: TGTGCCAGCACCCCGGGACTCGAAACCTACGAGCAGTACTTC.

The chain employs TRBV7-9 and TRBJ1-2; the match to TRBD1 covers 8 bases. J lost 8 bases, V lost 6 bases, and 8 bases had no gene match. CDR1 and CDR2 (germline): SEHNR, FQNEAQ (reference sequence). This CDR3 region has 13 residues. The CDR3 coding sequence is TGTGCCAGCAGTCCAGGACAGGGCCAAGGCTACACCTTC. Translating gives CASSPGQGQGYTF.

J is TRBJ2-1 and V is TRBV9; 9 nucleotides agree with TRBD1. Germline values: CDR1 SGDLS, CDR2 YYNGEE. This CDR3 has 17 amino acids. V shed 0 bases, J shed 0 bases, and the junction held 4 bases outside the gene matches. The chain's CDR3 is CASSVEVGQGSYNEQFF. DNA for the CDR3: TGTGCCAGCAGCGTAGAGGTGGGACAGGGCTCCTACAATGAGCAGTTCTTC.

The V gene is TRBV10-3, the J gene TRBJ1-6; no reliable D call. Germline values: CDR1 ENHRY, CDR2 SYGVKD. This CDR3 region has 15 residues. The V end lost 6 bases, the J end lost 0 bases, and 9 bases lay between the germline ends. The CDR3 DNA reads TGTGCCATCAGCCAGACTGGCTCCTATAATTCACCCCTCCACTTT. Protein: CAISQTGSYNSPLHF.

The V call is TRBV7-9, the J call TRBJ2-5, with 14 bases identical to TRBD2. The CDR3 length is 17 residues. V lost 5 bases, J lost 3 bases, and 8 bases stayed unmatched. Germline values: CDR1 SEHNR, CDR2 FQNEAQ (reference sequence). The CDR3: CASSPMTSGGAEETQYF. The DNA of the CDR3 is TGTGCCAGCAGCCCCATGACTAGCGGGGGGGCGGAAGAGACCCAGTACTTC. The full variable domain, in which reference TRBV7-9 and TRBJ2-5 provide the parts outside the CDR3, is DTGVSQNPRHKITKRGQNVTFRCDPISEHNRLYWYRQTLGQGPEFLTYFQNEAQLEKSRLLSDRFSAERPKGSFSTLEIQRTEQGDSAMYLCASSPMTSGGAEETQYFGPGTRLLVL.

CDR3 sequence reads: CASSLARDRISYEQYF. DNA for the CDR3: TGTGCCAGCAGCTTAGCCCGGGACAGGATATCCTACGAGCAGTACTTC. The rearrangement joins TRBV7-8 to TRBJ2-7; TRBD1 agrees at 8 bases. Germline trimming cut 0 bases from V and 1 base from J; bases unmatched to any gene: 5. Per germline, CDR1 SGHVS and CDR2 FQNEAQ. The CDR3 totals 16 residues.

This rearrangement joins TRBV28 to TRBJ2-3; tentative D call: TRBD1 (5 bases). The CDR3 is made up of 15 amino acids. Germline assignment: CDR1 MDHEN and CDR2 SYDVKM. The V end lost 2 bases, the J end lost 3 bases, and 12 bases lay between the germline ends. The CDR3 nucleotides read TGTGCCAGCAGTTTAGAAGGGGCCGGAACAGATACGCAGTATTTT. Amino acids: CASSLEGAGTDTQYF.

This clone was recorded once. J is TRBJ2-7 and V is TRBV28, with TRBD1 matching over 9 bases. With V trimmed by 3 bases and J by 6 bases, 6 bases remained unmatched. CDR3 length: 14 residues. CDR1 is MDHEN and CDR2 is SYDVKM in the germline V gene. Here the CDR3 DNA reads TGTGCCAGCAGTTTGACAGGGGGTGGCGGCGAGCAGTACTTC. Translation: CASSLTGGGGEQYF.

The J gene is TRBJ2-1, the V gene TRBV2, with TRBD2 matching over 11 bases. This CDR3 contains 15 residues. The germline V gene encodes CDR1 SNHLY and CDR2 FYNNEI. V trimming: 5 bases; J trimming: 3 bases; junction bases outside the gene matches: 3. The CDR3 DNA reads TGTGCCAGCAGTCCTCTAGCGGGGGGCTACAATGAGCAGTTCTTC. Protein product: CASSPLAGGYNEQFF.

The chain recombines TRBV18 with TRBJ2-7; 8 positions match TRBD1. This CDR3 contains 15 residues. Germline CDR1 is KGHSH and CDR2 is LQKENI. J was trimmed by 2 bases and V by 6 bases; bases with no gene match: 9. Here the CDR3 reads CASSLGQGVTYEQYF. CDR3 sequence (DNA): TGTGCCAGCTCCCTAGGACAGGGAGTAACCTACGAGCAGTACTTC.

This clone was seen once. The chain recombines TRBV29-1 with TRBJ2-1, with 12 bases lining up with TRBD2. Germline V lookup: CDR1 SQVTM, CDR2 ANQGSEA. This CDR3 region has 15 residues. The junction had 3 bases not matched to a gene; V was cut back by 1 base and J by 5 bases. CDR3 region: CSVEASSGGDNEQFF. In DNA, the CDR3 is TGCAGCGTTGAAGCCTCTAGCGGGGGGGACAATGAGCAGTTCTTC.

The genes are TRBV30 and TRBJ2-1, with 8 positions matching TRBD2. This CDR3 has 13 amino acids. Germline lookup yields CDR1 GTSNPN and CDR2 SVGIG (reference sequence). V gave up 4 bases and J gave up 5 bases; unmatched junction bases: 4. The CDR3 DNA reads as TGTGCCTGGAATCAAGCGGGGGACAATGAGCAGTTCTTC. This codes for CAWNQAGDNEQFF.

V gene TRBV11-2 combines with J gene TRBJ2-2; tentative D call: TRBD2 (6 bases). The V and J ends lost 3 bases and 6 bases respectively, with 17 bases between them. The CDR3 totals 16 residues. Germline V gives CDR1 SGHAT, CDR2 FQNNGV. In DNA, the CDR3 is TGTGCCAGCAGCTTTTTGCCCCGGGGGAAACCCGGGGAGCTGTTTTTT. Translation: CASSFLPRGKPGELFF.

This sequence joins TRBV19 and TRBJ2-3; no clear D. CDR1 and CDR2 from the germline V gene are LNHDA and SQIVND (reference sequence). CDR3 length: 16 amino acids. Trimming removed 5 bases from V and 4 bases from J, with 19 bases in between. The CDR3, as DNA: TGTGCCAGTAGTTTCACTCCAGGATATTCCTCAGATACGCAGTATTTT. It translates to CASSFTPGYSSDTQYF.

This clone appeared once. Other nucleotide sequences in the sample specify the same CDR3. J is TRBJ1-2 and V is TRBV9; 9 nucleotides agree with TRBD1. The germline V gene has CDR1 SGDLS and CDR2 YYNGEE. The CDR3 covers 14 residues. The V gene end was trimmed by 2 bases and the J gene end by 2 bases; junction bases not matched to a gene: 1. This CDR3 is CASSVGTGNYGYTF. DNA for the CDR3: TGTGCCAGCAGCGTGGGGACAGGGAACTATGGCTACACCTTC.

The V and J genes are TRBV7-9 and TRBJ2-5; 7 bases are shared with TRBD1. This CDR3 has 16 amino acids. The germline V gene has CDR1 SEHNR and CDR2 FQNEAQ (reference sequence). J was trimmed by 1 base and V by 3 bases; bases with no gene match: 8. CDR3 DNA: TGTGCCAGCAGCTTTAAGGAAGGGGGCGCCCAAGAGACCCAGTACTTC. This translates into CASSFKEGGAQETQYF.